These T cell receptor beta chains were read from a single sample in a study of T cell changes during pregnancy in multiple sclerosis. TCRdb's copy holds only in-frame clones and misses some; the assay was immunoSEQ multiplex PCR. In the table there are 90,000 or so clones, approximately 90% of which are singletons. The sample was peripheral blood, taken in the first trimester of pregnancy. The receptors come from a female donor in good health, enrolled as a control in a pregnancy study. CDR3s include the opening cysteine and the closing phenylalanine or tryptophan. The D gene is left open where the match is weak. Size is omitted from some rows. Given values are once, few, many or a class for expanded clones.

d_call	j_call	v_call	cdr3_length	clone_size	cdr3_nt	cdr3_aa
TRBD1	TRBJ1-6	TRBV7-8	18	once	TGTGCCAGCAGCTCTGGACAGGGAATCCGGGGAAGAGTTTCACCCCTCCACTTT	CASSSGQGIRGRVSPLHF
-	TRBJ1-2	TRBV15	16	-	TGTGCCACCAGCGGGGCCTCCAGGGATCTTAGCCATGGCTACACCTTC	CATSGASRDLSHGYTF
-	TRBJ2-7	TRBV5-1	14	-	TGCGCCAGCAGCTTGGAGGGACTTCTCTACGAGCAGTACTTC	CASSLEGLLYEQYF
TRBD1	TRBJ2-5	TRBV4-3	16	once	TGCGCCAGCAGCCAAGAATCTTACAGGGGCGGAGAGACCCAGTACTTC	CASSQESYRGGETQYF
-	TRBJ1-5	TRBV4-3	14	-	TGCGCCAGCAGCCAAGAATGGCGGAATCAGCCCCAGCATTTT	CASSQEWRNQPQHF
TRBD2	TRBJ2-5	TRBV19	17	-	TGTGCCAGTAGTATTGGGTGGACTAGCGGGGGAGAAGAGACCCAGTACTTC	CASSIGWTSGGEETQYF
-	TRBJ1-1	TRBV7-8	12	-	TGTGCCAGCAGCCTACGTTTAACTGAAGCTTTCTTT	CASSLRLTEAFF
-	TRBJ2-1	TRBV11-2	11	-	TGTGCCAGCAGCCACATAAATGAGCAGTTCTTC	CASSHINEQFF
-	TRBJ1-2	TRBV30	12	-	TGTGCCGGCATGACAGGAAACTATGGCTACACCTTC	CAGMTGNYGYTF
TRBD1	TRBJ2-1	TRBV6-5	14	-	TGTGCCAGCATCTCACAGGGGGCGGGAGATGAGCAGTTCTTC	CASISQGAGDEQFF
TRBD2	TRBJ2-3	TRBV6-1	15	-	TGTGCCACCAGGGTAGCGGGGGGGAACACAGATACGCAGTATTTT	CATRVAGGNTDTQYF
-	TRBJ1-1	TRBV2	15	-	TGTGCCAGCAGTGAAGTCCAGATTTACGGGGGTGAAGCTTTCTTT	CASSEVQIYGGEAFF
-	TRBJ2-3	TRBV7-9	16	-	TGTGCCAGCAGCTTAGCGGAAGGGGGACGCACAGATACGCAGTATTTT	CASSLAEGGRTDTQYF
TRBD1	TRBJ2-1	TRBV7-8	12	-	TGTGCCAGCAGCTTGGCCAGGGGGGAGCAGTTCTTC	CASSLARGEQFF
TRBD1	TRBJ1-4	TRBV9	15	-	TGTGCCAGCAGCCTCACAGGGGCAACTAATGAAAAACTGTTTTTT	CASSLTGATNEKLFF
-	TRBJ1-2	TRBV11-2	13	-	TGTGCCAGCAGGCGACCAGGGAATCGTGGCTACACCTTC	CASRRPGNRGYTF
-	TRBJ2-2	TRBV7-2	15	few	TGTGCCAGCACCCTAAGGCGGGGCGCCACCGGGGAGCTGTTTTTT	CASTLRRGATGELFF
TRBD1	TRBJ1-2	TRBV7-6	16	-	TGTGCCAGCAGCCGGGACAGGGCTGGTAGAAACTATGGCTACACCTTC	CASSRDRAGRNYGYTF
-	TRBJ2-1	TRBV9	15	-	TGTGCCAGCAGCGTAGTGGGAGGCGTTCTGGATGAGCAGTTCTTC	CASSVVGGVLDEQFF
-	TRBJ1-1	TRBV4-3	16	once	TGCGCCAGCAGCCAAGTTTACGGACAGTCGGCGACTGAAGCTTTCTTT	CASSQVYGQSATEAFF
TRBD1	TRBJ2-5	TRBV5-6	16	once	TGTGCCAGCAGCTTGGACAGGGGAAACCGTGGAGAGACCCAGTACTTC	CASSLDRGNRGETQYF
-	TRBJ2-1	TRBV5-1	15	-	TGCGCCAGCAGCTTCAACAGGAGCCCCTACAATGAGCAGTTCTTC	CASSFNRSPYNEQFF
-	TRBJ1-1	TRBV4-3	14	-	TGCGCCAGCAGCCAAGATTATCCTTACACTGAAGCTTTCTTT	CASSQDYPYTEAFF
TRBD1	TRBJ1-1	TRBV13	13	-	TGTGCCAGCAGCATGTACAGGGGCACTGAAGCTTTCTTT	CASSMYRGTEAFF
-	TRBJ1-1	TRBV28	15	-	TGTGCCAGCAGTTTGCCCTCGGGGGGGGTAACGGAAGCTTTCTTT	CASSLPSGGVTEAFF
-	TRBJ1-5	TRBV7-2	17	once	TGTGCCAGCAGCTTAAGCACAGGGCCTTATAGCAATCAGCCCCAGCATTTT	CASSLSTGPYSNQPQHF
-	TRBJ1-5	TRBV18	14	-	TGTGCCAGCTCACCTCTGGACACCGATCAGCCCCAGCATTTT	CASSPLDTDQPQHF
TRBD2	TRBJ2-1	TRBV4-2	19	-	TGTGCCAGCAGCCAAACACAATCACGGACTAGCGGGGGACACAATGAGCAGTTCTTC	CASSQTQSRTSGGHNEQFF
-	TRBJ2-2	TRBV4-2	15	-	TGTGCCAGCAGCCAAGATGGCAGGAACACCGGGGAGCTGTTTTTT	CASSQDGRNTGELFF
-	TRBJ1-2	TRBV18	13	-	TGTGCCAGCTTCCCTTCACAGGGAAAAGGCTACACCTTC	CASFPSQGKGYTF
TRBD1	TRBJ2-3	TRBV2	15	-	TGTGCCAGCAGGGGACAGAGTCATTTCACAGATACGCAGTATTTT	CASRGQSHFTDTQYF
TRBD1	TRBJ1-2	TRBV19	12	-	TGTGCCAGTAGTGGGACAGGGTATGGCTACACCTTC	CASSGTGYGYTF
TRBD1	TRBJ1-4	TRBV28	16	-	TGTGCCAGCAGTCCTTCTCATGGGACAGGGAAGTTCGGACTGTTTTTT	CASSPSHGTGKFGLFF
TRBD1	TRBJ1-2	TRBV27	14	-	TGTGCCAGCAGTTTTCAGGGGGCCCCGGGGGGCTACACCTTC	CASSFQGAPGGYTF
-	TRBJ1-1	TRBV7-2	13	-	TGTGCCAGCAGCTCAACAGGGTACGCTGAAGCTTTCTTT	CASSSTGYAEAFF
-	TRBJ1-4	TRBV7-9	16	-	TGTGCCAGCAGCTTAGGTGCGGGTAATTCGAATGAAAAACTGTTTTTT	CASSLGAGNSNEKLFF
TRBD1	TRBJ2-1	TRBV6-5	15	-	TGTGCCAGCAGTTACGCCGGGACAGGGAACGACGAGCAGTTCTTC	CASSYAGTGNDEQFF
TRBD1	TRBJ2-7	TRBV5-6	14	once	TGTGCCAGCAGCTTCGACAGGGGTGGGCGCGAGCAGTACTTC	CASSFDRGGREQYF
TRBD1	TRBJ1-5	TRBV2	15	-	TGTGCCAGCACAGAGGGACAGATTAGCAATCAGCCCCAGCATTTT	CASTEGQISNQPQHF
TRBD1	TRBJ1-1	TRBV7-6	14	-	TGTGCCAGCAGCACCCGGACAGGGGCCACTGAAGCTTTCTTT	CASSTRTGATEAFF
TRBD1	TRBJ1-4	TRBV19	17	-	TGTGCCAGTGGACTGGGACAGGGCGTTTTGGGGAATGAAAAACTGTTTTTT	CASGLGQGVLGNEKLFF
TRBD1	TRBJ2-7	TRBV4-1	14	-	TGCGCCAGCAGCACCTCGACAGGGTCCTACGAGCAGTACTTC	CASSTSTGSYEQYF
TRBD2	TRBJ2-3	TRBV11-2	16	-	TGTGCCAGCAGCTTCGGGACTAGCGGGGACACAGATACGCAGTATTTT	CASSFGTSGDTDTQYF
TRBD1	TRBJ1-2	TRBV28	14	-	TGTGCCAGCACCAGAACCCCAGGGGGCTATGGCTACACCTTC	CASTRTPGGYGYTF
TRBD1	TRBJ1-5	TRBV19	13	-	TGTGCCAGTAGTGCGGACAGGGATCAGCCCCAGCATTTT	CASSADRDQPQHF